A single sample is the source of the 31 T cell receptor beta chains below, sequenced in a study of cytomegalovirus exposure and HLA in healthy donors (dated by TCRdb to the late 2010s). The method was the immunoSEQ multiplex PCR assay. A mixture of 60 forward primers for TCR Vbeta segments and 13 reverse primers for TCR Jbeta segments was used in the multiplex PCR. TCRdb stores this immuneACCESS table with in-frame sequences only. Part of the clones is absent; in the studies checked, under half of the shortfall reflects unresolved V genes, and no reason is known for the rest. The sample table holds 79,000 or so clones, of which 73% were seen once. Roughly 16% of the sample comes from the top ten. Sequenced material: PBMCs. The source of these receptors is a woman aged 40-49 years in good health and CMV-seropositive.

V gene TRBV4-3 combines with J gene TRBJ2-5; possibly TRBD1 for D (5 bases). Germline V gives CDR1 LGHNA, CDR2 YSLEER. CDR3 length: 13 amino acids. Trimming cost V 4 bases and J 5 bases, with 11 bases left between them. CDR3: CASSLREGETQYF. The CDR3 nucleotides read TGCGCCAGCAGCCTCAGGGAAGGGGAGACCCAGTACTTC.

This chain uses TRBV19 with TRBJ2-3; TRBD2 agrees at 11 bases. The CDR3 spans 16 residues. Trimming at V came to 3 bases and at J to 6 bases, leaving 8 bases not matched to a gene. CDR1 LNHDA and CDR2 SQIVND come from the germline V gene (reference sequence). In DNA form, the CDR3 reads TGTGCCAGTAGTATCGGGACTAGCGGAGCGGCGGATACGCAGTATTTT. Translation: CASSIGTSGAADTQYF.

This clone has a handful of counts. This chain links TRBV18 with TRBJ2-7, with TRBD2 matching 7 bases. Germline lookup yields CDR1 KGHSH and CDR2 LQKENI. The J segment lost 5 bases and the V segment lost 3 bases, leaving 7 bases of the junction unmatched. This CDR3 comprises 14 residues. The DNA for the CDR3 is TGTGCCAGCTCACCGCTTGGGGGGGTAAACGAGCAGTACTTC. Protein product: CASSPLGGVNEQYF.

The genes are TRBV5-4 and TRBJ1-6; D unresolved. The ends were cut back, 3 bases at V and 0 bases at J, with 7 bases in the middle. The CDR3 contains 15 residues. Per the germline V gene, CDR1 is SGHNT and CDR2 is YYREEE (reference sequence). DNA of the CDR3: TGTGCCAGCAGCTCTGAGGGCTCCTATAATTCACCCCTCCACTTT. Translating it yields CASSSEGSYNSPLHF.

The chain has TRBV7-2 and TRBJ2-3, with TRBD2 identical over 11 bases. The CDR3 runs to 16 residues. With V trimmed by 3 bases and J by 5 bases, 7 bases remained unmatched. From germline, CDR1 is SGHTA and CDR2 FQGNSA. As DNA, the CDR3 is TGTGCCAGCAGCTTGGGAAACGGACTAGCGGGAGATACGCAGTATTTT. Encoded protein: CASSLGNGLAGDTQYF.

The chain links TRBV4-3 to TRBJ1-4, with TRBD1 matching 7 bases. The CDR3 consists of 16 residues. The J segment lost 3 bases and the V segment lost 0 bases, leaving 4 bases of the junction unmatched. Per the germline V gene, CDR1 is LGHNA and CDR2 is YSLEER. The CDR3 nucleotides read TGCGCCAGCAGCCAAGACCAGGGGGTTGCTAATGAAAAACTGTTTTTT. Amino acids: CASSQDQGVANEKLFF.

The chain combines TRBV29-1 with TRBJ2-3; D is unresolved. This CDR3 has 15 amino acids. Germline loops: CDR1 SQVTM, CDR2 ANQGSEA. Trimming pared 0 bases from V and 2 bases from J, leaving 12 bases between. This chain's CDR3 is CSVEEGSGHTDTQYF. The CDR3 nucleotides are TGCAGCGTTGAAGAGGGTTCAGGCCACACAGATACGCAGTATTTT.

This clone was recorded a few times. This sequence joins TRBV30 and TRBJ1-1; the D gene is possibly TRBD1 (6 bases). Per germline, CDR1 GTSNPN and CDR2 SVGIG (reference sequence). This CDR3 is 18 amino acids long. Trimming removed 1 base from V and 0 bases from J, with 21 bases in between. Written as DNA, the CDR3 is TGTGCCTGGAGTGACCGACGGGGGGCGGGAAATCTGAACACTGAAGCTTTCTTT. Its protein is CAWSDRRGAGNLNTEAFF.

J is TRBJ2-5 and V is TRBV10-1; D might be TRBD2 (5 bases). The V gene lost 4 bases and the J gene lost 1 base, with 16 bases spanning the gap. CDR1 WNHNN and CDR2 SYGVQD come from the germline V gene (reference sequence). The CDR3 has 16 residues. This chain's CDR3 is CASSAGEGISQETQYF. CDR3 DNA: TGCGCCAGCAGTGCCGGCGAGGGAATTAGCCAAGAGACCCAGTACTTC.

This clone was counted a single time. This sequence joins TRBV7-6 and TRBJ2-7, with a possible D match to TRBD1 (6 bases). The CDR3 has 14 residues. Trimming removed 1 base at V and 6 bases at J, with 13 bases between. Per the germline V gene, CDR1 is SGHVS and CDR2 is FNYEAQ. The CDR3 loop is CASSLDLGTLEQYF. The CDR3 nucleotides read TGTGCCAGCAGCTTAGATTTGGGGACACTCGAGCAGTACTTC.

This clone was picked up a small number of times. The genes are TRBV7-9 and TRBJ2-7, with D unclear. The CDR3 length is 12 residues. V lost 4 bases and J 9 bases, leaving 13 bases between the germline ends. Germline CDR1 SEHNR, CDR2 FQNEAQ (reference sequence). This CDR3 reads CASSWAQNRQYF. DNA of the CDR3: TGTGCCAGCAGCTGGGCCCAAAACCGGCAGTACTTC.

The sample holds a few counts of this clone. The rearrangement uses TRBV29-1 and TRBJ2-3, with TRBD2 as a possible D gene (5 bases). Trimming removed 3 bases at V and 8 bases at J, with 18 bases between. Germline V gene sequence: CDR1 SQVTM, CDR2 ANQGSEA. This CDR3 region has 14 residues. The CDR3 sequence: CSVDPSGYSGTQYF. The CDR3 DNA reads TGCAGCGTTGATCCGTCGGGGTACAGCGGTACGCAGTATTTT.

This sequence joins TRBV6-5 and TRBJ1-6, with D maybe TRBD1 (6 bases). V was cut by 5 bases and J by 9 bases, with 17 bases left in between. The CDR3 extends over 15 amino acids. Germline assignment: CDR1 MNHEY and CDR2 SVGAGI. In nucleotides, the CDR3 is TGTGCCAGCAGTCCGGAACAGGGTGTAGGTTCACCCCTCCACTTT. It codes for CASSPEQGVGSPLHF.

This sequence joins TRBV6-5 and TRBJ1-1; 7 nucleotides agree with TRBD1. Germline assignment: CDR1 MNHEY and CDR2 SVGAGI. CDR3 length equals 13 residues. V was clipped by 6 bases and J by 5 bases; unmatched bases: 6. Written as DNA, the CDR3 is TGTGCCAGCAGGCCAGGGGGAAGAACTGAAGCTTTCTTT. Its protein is CASRPGGRTEAFF.

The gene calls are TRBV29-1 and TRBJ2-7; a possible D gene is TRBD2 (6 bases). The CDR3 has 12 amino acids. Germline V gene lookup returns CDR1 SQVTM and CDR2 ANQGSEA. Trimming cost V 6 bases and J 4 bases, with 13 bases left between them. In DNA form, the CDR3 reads TGCAGCGTAGGGACTGGCCAGTACGAGCAGTACTTC. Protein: CSVGTGQYEQYF.

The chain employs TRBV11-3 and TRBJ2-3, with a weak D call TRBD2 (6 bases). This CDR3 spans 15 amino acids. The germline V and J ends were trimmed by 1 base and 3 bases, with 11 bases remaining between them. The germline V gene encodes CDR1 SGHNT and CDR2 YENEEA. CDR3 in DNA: TGTGCCAGCAGCTTAGGGGGGGAGGTAACAGATACGCAGTATTTT. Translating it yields CASSLGGEVTDTQYF.

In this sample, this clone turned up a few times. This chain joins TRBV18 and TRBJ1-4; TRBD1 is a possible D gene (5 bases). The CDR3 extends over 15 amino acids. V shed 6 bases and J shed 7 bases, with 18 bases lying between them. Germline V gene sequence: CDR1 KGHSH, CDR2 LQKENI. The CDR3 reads CASSPTAGEGEKLFF. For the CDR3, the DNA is TGTGCCAGCTCTCCCACCGCGGGGGAGGGTGAAAAACTGTTTTTT.

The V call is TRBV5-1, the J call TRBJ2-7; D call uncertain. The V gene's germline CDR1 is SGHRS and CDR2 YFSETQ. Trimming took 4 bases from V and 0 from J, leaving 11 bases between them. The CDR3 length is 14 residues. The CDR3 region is CASSPLQYSYEQYF. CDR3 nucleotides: TGCGCCAGCAGCCCCTTGCAGTACTCCTACGAGCAGTACTTC.

The CDR3: CAISALDTQYF. CDR3 bases: TGTGCCATCAGTGCATTAGATACGCAGTATTTT. The chain joins TRBV10-3 to TRBJ2-3; D unclear. V lost 4 bases and J 5 bases, leaving 4 bases between the germline ends. The CDR3 is 11 amino acids. Germline CDR1 reads ENHRY; CDR2 reads SYGVKD.

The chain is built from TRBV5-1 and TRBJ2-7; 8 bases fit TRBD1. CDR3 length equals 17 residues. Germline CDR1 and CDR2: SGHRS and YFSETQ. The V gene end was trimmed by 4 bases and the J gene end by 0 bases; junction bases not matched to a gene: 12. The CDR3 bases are TGCGCCAGCAGCACCCGAAGGACAGGGAGGAGCTCCTACGAGCAGTACTTC. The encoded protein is CASSTRRTGRSSYEQYF.

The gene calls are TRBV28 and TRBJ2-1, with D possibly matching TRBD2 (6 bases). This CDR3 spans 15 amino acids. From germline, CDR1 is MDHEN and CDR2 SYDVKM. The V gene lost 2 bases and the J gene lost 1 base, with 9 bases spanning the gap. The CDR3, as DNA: TGTGCCAGCAGTTTACCGGGAGCGTCCTACAATGAGCAGTTCTTC. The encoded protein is CASSLPGASYNEQFF.

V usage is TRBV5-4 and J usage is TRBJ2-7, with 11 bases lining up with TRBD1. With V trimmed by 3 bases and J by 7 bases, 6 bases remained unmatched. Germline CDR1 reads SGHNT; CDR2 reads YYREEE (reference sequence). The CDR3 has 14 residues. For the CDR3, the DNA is TGTGCCAGCAGCTGGACAGGGGGCCCAAGTGAGCAGTACTTC. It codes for CASSWTGGPSEQYF.

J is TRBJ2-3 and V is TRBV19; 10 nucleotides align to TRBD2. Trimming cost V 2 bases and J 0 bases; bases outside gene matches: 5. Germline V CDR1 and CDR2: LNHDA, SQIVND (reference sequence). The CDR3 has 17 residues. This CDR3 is CASSIRLAGASTDTQYF. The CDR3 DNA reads TGTGCCAGTAGTATAAGGCTAGCGGGGGCTAGCACAGATACGCAGTATTTT.

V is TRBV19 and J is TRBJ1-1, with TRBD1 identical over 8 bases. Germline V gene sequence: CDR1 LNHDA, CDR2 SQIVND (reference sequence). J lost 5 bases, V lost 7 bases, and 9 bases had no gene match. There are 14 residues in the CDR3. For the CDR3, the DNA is TGTGCCAGTACCCCGGACAGGGCAAGGACTGAAGCTTTCTTT. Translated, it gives CASTPDRARTEAFF. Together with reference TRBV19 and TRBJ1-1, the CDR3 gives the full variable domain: DGGITQSPKYLFRKEGQNVTLSCEQNLNHDAMYWYRQDPGQGLRLIYYSQIVNDFQKGDIAEGYSVSREKKESFPLTVTSAQKNPTAFYLCASTPDRARTEAFFGQGTRLTVV.

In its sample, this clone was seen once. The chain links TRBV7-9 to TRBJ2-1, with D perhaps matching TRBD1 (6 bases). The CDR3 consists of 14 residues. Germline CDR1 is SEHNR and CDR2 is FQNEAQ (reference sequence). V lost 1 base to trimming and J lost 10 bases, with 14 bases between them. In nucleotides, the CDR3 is TGTGCCAGCAGCTTAGAGGACAGTTGGCCCGAGCAGTTCTTC. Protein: CASSLEDSWPEQFF.

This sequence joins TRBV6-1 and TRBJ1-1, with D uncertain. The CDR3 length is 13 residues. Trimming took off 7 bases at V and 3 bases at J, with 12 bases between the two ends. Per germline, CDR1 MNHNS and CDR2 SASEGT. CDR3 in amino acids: CASTRRVDTEAFF. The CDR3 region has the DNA TGTGCCAGCACTCGGAGGGTGGACACTGAAGCTTTCTTT.

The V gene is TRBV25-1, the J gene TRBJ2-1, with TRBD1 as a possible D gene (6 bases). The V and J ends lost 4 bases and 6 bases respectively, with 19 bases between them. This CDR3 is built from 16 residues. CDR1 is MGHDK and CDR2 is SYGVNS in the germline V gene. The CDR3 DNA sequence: TGTGCCAGCAGTGCCGGGACATGGAAGCTTGGCAATGAGCAGTTCTTC. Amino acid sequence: CASSAGTWKLGNEQFF.

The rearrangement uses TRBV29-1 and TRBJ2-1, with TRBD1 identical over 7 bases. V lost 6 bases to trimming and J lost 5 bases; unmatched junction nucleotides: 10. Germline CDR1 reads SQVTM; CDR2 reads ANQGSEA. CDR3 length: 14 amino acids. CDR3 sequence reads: CSVEGQTLDNEQFF. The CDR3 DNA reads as TGCAGCGTCGAGGGACAGACTTTGGACAATGAGCAGTTCTTC.

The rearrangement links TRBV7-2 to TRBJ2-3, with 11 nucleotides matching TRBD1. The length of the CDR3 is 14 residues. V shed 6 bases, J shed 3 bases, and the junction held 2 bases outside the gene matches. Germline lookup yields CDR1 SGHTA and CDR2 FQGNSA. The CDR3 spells CASRDRGRTDTQYF. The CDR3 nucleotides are TGTGCCAGCAGGGACAGGGGGCGAACAGATACGCAGTATTTT.

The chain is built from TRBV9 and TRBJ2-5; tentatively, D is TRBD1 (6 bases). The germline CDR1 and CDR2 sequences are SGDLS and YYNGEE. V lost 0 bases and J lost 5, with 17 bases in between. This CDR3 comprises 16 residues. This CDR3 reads CASSVDARGQGETQYF. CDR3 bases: TGTGCCAGCAGCGTAGACGCCAGGGGTCAAGGGGAGACCCAGTACTTC.

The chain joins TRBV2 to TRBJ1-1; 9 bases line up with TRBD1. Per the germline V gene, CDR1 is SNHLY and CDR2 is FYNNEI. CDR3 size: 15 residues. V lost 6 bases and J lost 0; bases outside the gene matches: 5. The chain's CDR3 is CASRSQGALNTEAFF. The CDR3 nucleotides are TGTGCCAGCAGGTCACAGGGGGCCTTGAACACTGAAGCTTTCTTT.